The subject of this entry is one TCR beta chain. This entry is derived from a study of blood T cell repertoires in COVID-19. Study context: From the United States, Italy and Spain came samples of acute and convalescent COVID-19. PBMCs, B-cell-depleted T cells, or T cells provided the cDNA or gDNA that made up the material.

Germline CDR1 is MNHEY and CDR2 is SVGEGT. CDR3 size: 15 residues. After removal of 4 bases from V and 2 bases from J, the junction contained 2 bases not matched to a gene. As processed by the authors: Reference gene primer amplification yielded estimated nucleated cell counts. Repertoires were generated with immunoSEQ multiplex PCR, while TCRdb's copy carries only in-frame clones and drops some. The V and J calls and the clone size are those of that table, but D and trimming were determined from the DNA. Of about 96,000 clones listed, around three quarters are singletons. The receptor comes from a man aged 50 to 59 who had recovered from COVID-19. The rearrangement links TRBV6-2 or TRBV6-3 to TRBJ2-1; 10 bases line up with TRBD2. Sample: peripheral blood. CDR3 loop: CASSWTSGAYNEQFF. Here the CDR3 DNA reads TGTGCCAGCAGTTGGACTAGCGGAGCCTACAATGAGCAGTTCTTC.